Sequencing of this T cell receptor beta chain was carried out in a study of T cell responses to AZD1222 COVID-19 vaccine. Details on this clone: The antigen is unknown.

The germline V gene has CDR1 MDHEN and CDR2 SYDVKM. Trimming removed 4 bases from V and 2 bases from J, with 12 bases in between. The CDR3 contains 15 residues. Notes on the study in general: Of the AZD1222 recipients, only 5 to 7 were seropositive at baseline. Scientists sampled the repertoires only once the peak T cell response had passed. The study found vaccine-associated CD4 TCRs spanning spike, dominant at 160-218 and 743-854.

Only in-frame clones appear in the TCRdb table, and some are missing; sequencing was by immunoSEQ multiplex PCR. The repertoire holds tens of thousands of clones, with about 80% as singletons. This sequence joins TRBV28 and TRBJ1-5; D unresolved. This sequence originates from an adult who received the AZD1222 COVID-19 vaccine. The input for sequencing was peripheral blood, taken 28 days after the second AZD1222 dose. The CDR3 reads CASSSGQIGNQPQHF. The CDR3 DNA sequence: TGTGCCAGCAGTTCTGGGCAGATAGGCAATCAGCCCCAGCATTTT.